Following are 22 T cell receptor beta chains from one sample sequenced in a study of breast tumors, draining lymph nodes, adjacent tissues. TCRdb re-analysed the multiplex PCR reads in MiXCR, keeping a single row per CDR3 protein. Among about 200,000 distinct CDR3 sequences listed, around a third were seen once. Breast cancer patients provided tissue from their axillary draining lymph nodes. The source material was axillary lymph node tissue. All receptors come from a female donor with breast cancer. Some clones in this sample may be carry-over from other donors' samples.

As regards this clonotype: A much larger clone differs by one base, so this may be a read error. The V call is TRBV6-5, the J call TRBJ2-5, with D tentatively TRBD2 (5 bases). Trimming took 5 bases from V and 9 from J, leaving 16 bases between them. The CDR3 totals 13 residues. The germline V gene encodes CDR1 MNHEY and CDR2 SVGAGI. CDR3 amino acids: CASSHAEFGAQYF. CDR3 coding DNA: TGTGCCAGCAGTCATGCGGAGTTCGGGGCCCAGTACTTC.

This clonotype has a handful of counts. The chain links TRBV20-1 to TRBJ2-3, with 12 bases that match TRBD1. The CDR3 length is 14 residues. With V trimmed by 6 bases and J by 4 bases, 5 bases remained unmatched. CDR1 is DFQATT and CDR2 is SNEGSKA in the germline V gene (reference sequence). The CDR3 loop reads CSAPGTGGADTQYF. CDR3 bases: TGCAGTGCCCCCGGGACAGGGGGCGCAGATACGCAGTATTTT.

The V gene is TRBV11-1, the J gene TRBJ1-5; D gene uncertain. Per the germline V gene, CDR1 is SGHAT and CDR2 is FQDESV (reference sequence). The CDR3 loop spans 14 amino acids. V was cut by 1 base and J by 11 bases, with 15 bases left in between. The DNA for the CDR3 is TGTGCCAGCAGCTTAGTGCGAGGGCGTGAGACCCAGCATTTT. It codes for CASSLVRGRETQHF.

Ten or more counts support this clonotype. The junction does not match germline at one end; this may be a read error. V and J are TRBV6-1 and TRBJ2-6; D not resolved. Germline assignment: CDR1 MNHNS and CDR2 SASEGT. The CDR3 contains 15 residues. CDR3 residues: CASSETGTGANVLTF. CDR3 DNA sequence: TGTGCCAGCAGTGAGACTGGTACTGGCGCCAACGTCCTGACTTTC.

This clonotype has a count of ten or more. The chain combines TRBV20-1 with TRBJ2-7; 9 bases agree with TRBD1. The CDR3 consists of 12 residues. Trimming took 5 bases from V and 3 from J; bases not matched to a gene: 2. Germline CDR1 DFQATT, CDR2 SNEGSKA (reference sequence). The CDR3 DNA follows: TGCAGTGCTTCGGGACAGGGCTACGAGCAGTACTTC. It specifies CSASGQGYEQYF.

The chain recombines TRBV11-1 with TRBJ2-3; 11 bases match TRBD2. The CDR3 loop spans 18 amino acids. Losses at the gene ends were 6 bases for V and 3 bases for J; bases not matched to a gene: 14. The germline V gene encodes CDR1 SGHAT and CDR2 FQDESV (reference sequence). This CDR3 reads CASSAVVAGGKGTDTQYF. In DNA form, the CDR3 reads TGTGCCAGCAGTGCGGTGGTAGCGGGAGGGAAAGGAACAGATACGCAGTATTTT.

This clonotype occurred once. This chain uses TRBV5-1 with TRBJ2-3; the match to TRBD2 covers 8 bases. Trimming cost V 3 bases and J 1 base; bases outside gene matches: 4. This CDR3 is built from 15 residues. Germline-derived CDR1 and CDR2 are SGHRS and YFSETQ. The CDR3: CASSYPTSGTDTQYF. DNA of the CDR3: TGCGCCAGCAGCTACCCGACTAGCGGCACAGATACGCAGTATTTT.

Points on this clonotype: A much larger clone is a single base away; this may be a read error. The CDR3 loop is CASRGTGLRKQYF. CDR3 bases: TGTGCCAGCAGGGGGACAGGGTTGAGGAAGCAGTACTTC. The rearrangement uses TRBV6-1 and TRBJ2-7; 9 nucleotides match TRBD1. V dropped 6 bases and J dropped 8; count of bases not matched to a gene: 8. Germline V gene sequence: CDR1 MNHNS, CDR2 SASEGT. This CDR3 spans 13 amino acids.

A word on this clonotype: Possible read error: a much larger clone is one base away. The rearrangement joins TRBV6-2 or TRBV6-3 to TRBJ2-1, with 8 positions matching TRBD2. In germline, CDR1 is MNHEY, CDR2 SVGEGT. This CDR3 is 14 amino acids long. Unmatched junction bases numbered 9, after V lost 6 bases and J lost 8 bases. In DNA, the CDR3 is TGTGCCAGCAGCACCGGGACTAGGGGATATGAGCAGTTCTTC. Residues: CASSTGTRGYEQFF.

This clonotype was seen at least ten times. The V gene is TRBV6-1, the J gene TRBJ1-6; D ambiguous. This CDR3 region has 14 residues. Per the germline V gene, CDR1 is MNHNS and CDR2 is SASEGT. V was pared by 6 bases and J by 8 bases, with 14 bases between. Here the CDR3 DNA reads TGTGCCAGCAGGCCGGGGATCTGGGATTCACCCCTCCACTTT. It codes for CASRPGIWDSPLHF.

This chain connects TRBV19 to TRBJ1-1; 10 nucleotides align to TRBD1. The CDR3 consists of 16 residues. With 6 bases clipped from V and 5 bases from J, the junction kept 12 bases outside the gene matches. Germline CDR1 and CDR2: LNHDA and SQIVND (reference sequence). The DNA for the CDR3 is TGTGCCAGTAGCTTCACTAGACAGGGGGCGAGGACTGAAGCTTTCTTT. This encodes CASSFTRQGARTEAFF.

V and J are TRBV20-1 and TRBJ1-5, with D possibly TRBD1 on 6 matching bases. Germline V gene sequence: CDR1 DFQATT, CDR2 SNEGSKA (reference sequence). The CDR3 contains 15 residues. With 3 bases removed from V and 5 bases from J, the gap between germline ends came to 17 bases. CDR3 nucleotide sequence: TGCAGTGCTAGTTGGGACGGGGGCACCCATCAGCCCCAGCATTTT. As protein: CSASWDGGTHQPQHF.

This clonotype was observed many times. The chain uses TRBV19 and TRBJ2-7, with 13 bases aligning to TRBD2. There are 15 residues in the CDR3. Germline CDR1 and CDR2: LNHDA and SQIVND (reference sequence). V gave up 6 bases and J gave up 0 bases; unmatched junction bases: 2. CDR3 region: CASRGLAGSSYEQYF. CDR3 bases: TGTGCCAGTAGGGGACTAGCGGGGAGCTCCTACGAGCAGTACTTC.

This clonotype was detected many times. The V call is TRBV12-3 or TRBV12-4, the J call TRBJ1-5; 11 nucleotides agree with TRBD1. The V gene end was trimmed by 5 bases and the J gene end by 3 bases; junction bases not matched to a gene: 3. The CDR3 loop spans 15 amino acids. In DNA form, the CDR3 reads TGTGCCAGCAGTAGGGGACAGGGGGTCAATCAGCCCCAGCATTTT. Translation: CASSRGQGVNQPQHF.

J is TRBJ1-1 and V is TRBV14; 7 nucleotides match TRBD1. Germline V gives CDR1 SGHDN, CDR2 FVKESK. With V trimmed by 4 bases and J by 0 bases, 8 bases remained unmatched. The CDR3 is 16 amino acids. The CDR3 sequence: CASSPMTGPVNTEAFF. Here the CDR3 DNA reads TGTGCCAGCAGCCCCATGACAGGGCCTGTGAACACTGAAGCTTTCTTT. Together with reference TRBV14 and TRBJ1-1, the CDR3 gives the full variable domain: EAGVTQFPSHSVIEKGQTVTLRCDPISGHDNLYWYRRVMGKEIKFLLHFVKESKQDESGMPNNRFLAERTGGTYSTLKVQPAELEDSGVYFCASSPMTGPVNTEAFFGQGTRLTVV.

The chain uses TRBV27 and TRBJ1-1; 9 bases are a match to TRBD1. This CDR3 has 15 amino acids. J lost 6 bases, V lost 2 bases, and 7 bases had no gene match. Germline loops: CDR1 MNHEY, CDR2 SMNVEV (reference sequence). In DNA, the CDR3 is TGTGCCAGCAGTTTAGGGGGGACAGGGAAAGCTGAAGCTTTCTTT. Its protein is CASSLGGTGKAEAFF.

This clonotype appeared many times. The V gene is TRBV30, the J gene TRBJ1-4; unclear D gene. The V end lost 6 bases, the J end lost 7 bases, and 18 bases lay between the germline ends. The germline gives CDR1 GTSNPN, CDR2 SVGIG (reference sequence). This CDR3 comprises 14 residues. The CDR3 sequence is CACEFIPNGEKLFF. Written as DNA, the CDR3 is TGTGCCTGTGAGTTTATCCCAAACGGTGAAAAACTGTTTTTT.

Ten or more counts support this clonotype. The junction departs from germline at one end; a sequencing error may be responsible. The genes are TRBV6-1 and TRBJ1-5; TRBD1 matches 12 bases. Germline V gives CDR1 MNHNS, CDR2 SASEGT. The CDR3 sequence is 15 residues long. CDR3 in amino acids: CASSAGTGGNQPQHF. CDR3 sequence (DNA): TGTGCCAGCAGTGCCGGGACAGGGGGCAACCAGCCCCAGCATTTT.

This CDR3 reads CASSVSPSGNEQYF. For the CDR3, the DNA is TGTGCCAGCAGCGTTAGTCCTAGCGGGAACGAGCAGTACTTC. V usage is TRBV9 and J usage is TRBJ2-7, with 9 bases aligning to TRBD2. CDR1 and CDR2 from the germline V gene are SGDLS and YYNGEE. This CDR3 is built from 14 residues. With V trimmed by 2 bases and J by 5 bases, 5 bases remained unmatched.

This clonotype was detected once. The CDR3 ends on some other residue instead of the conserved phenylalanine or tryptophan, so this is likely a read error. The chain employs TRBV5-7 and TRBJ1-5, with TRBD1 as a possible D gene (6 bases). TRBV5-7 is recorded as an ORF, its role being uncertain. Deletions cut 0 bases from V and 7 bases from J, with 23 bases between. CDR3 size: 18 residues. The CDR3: CASSLAGAEERRDQPQHL. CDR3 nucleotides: TGTGCCAGCAGCTTGGCAGGGGCGGAAGAAAGGCGAGACCAGCCCCAGCATCTT.

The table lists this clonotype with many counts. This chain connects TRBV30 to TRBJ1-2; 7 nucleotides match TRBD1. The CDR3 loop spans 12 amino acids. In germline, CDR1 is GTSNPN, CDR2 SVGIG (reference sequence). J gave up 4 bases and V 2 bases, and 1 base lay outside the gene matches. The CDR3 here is CAWSTGVYGYTF. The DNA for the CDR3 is TGTGCCTGGAGTACAGGGGTCTATGGCTACACCTTC.

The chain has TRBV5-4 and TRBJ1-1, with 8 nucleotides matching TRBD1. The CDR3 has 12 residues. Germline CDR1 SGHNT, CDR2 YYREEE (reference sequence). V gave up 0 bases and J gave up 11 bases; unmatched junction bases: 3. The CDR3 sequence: CASSLDRGVAFF. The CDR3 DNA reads TGTGCCAGCAGCTTGGACAGGGGGGTTGCTTTCTTT.